A single sample gave rise to the 21 T cell receptor beta chains below, sequenced in a study of graft-versus-host responses after intestinal transplantation. The table came from immunoSEQ multiplex PCR; TCRdb's copy has only in-frame clones and leaves some out. The sample yields 12,000 or so clones, more than 85% seen once. Indicated time point: postoperative day 105 after intestinal transplantation (dayNNNN = postoperative day). The sample consisted of PBMCs, taken 105 days after intestinal transplantation. The receptors derive from a human patient who received an intestinal transplant, so some T cells may come from the graft donor.

This clone appeared a single time. Distinct nucleotide sequences in the sample also encode this CDR3. V usage is TRBV4-1 and J usage is TRBJ2-5, with a tentative D call TRBD1 (5 bases). Per germline, CDR1 MGHRA and CDR2 YSYEKL. The V and J ends lost 6 bases and 0 bases respectively, with 14 bases between them. The CDR3 covers 15 residues. CDR3 DNA: TGCGCCAGCAGTCAAAGGGGCGAATACCAAGAGACCCAGTACTTC. Translated: CASSQRGEYQETQYF.

This CDR3 is CAISGQGIITGELFF. The CDR3 region has the DNA TGTGCCATCAGTGGACAGGGGATCATCACCGGGGAGCTGTTTTTT. The chain carries TRBV10-3 and TRBJ2-2, with 8 nucleotides matching TRBD1. This CDR3 has 15 residues. The trim removed 4 bases at V and 4 bases at J, leaving 5 bases unmatched. Germline CDR1 and CDR2: ENHRY and SYGVKD.

The chain has TRBV7-3 and TRBJ2-1, with a possible D match to TRBD2 (6 bases). The CDR3 has 13 amino acids. The germline V gene encodes CDR1 SGHTA and CDR2 FQGTGA. V lost 4 bases to trimming and J lost 5 bases, with 9 bases between them. The CDR3 loop reads CASSSAGNNEQFF. As DNA, the CDR3 is TGTGCCAGCAGCTCGGCGGGGAACAATGAGCAGTTCTTC.

The rearrangement uses TRBV5-1 and TRBJ2-1; 10 nucleotides agree with TRBD2. The ends lost 1 base at V and 4 bases at J; junction bases unmatched: 14. Germline-derived CDR1 and CDR2 are SGHRS and YFSETQ. This CDR3 is 19 amino acids long. The CDR3, as DNA: TGCGCCAGCAGCTTGAGATCAGCGGGGGGGCCCTGGTCTTACAATGAGCAGTTCTTC. Translation gives CASSLRSAGGPWSYNEQFF.

This chain connects TRBV6-6 to TRBJ2-5; D gene unclear. The germline CDR1 and CDR2 sequences are MNHNY and SVGAGI (reference sequence). V was clipped by 5 bases and J by 2 bases, with 12 bases between them. This CDR3 region has 14 residues. CDR3 DNA: TGTGCCAGCAGTCCGCCCGGATCTCAAGAGACCCAGTACTTC. This translates into CASSPPGSQETQYF.

This chain uses TRBV2 with TRBJ2-7; TRBD2 matches 12 bases. This CDR3 has 15 amino acids. Germline V lookup: CDR1 SNHLY, CDR2 FYNNEI. Trimming took 6 bases from V and 3 from J; bases not matched to a gene: 6. CDR3 in DNA: TGTGCCAGCAGCCCAAGGACTAGCGGGGTCTACGAGCAGTACTTC. Protein sequence: CASSPRTSGVYEQYF. Combining the CDR3 with reference TRBV2 and TRBJ2-7 gives the whole variable domain EPEVTQTPSHQVTQMGQEVILRCVPISNHLYFYWYRQILGQKVEFLVSFYNNEISEKSEIFDDQFSVERPDGSNFTLKIRSTKLEDSAMYFCASSPRTSGVYEQYFGPGTRLTVT.

This chain joins TRBV2 and TRBJ2-7; possibly TRBD2 for D (5 bases). The germline CDR1 and CDR2 sequences are SNHLY and FYNNEI. The CDR3 is 11 amino acids. Trimming shortened V by 3 bases and J by 5 bases, and 5 bases separated the two germline ends. CDR3 sequence reads: CASSDGNEQYF. The CDR3 bases are TGTGCCAGCAGTGACGGGAACGAGCAGTACTTC.

Turning to this clone: The junction shows a germline mismatch at one end, possibly a read error. This chain connects TRBV5-1 to TRBJ2-3, with 13 bases that match TRBD2. In germline, CDR1 is SGHRS, CDR2 YFSETQ. The CDR3 consists of 16 residues. The CDR3 bases are TGCGCCAGCAGTTTGGAGGGACTAGCGGGACCGGATACGCAGTATTTT. Translated, it gives CASSLEGLAGPDTQYF.

This rearrangement joins TRBV9 to TRBJ2-1; 12 bases align to TRBD1. V gave up 3 bases and J gave up 5 bases; unmatched junction bases: 6. The CDR3 covers 16 residues. From germline, CDR1 is SGDLS and CDR2 YYNGEE. CDR3 sequence (DNA): TGTGCCAGCAGCGCACCGGGACAGGGGGCCGACAATGAGCAGTTCTTC. It specifies CASSAPGQGADNEQFF.

This chain uses TRBV28 with TRBJ1-5, with D hard to call. Trimming removed 2 bases at V and 6 bases at J, with 5 bases between. Germline V CDR1 and CDR2: MDHEN, SYDVKM. The CDR3 contains 12 residues. CDR3 loop: CASSLKIQPQHF. The CDR3 DNA sequence: TGTGCCAGCAGTTTAAAGATTCAGCCCCAGCATTTT.

The V call is TRBV29-1, the J call TRBJ2-2, with 7 bases matching TRBD1. CDR3 length: 13 amino acids. Per the germline V gene, CDR1 is SQVTM and CDR2 is ANQGSEA. The trim removed 7 bases at V and 0 bases at J, leaving 2 bases unmatched. The CDR3 sequence: CSATGPNTGELFF. The CDR3 DNA sequence: TGCAGCGCGACAGGGCCGAACACCGGGGAGCTGTTTTTT.

The rearrangement joins TRBV18 to TRBJ2-1; 8 positions match TRBD2. The germline V gene encodes CDR1 KGHSH and CDR2 LQKENI. The CDR3 is 16 amino acids. J lost 7 bases, V lost 0 bases, and 8 bases had no gene match. The CDR3 nucleotides read TGTGCCAGCTCACCACCGAGCGGGGGTCCCGAAAATGAGCAGTTCTTC. It encodes CASSPPSGGPENEQFF.

The chain employs TRBV5-1 and TRBJ2-7; D is perhaps TRBD1 (6 bases). The CDR3 is 17 amino acids. The germline CDR1 and CDR2 sequences are SGHRS and YFSETQ. V shed 5 bases and J shed 0 bases, with 21 bases lying between them. Here the CDR3 DNA reads TGCGCCAGCAGTAAACGGCCGGGACACGAGGCCTCCTACGAGCAGTACTTC. Its protein is CASSKRPGHEASYEQYF.

The chain employs TRBV6-4 and TRBJ2-3; the D is unclear. The CDR3 consists of 13 residues. V lost 2 bases, J lost 2 bases, and 5 bases lay in between. Germline values: CDR1 MRHNA, CDR2 SNTAGT. The CDR3 DNA reads as TGTGCCAGCAGTGACGGCCCCACAGATACGCAGTATTTT. It yields the protein CASSDGPTDTQYF.

CDR3 region: CAWKGGRRDTEAFF. CDR3 sequence (DNA): TGTGCCTGGAAGGGGGGGAGGAGGGACACTGAAGCTTTCTTT. This chain uses TRBV30 with TRBJ1-1, with D tentatively TRBD1 (6 bases). The CDR3 contains 14 residues. V was trimmed by 4 bases and J by 3 bases, leaving 15 bases between them. Germline CDR1 is GTSNPN and CDR2 is SVGIG (reference sequence).

The CDR3 coding sequence is TGTGCCAGCAGCTGGCCGGGACCGCCCACGAGCGAGCAGTACTTC. The encoded protein is CASSWPGPPTSEQYF. V usage is TRBV5-4 and J usage is TRBJ2-7, with D tentatively TRBD1 or TRBD2 (5 bases each). This CDR3 is built from 15 residues. Germline CDR1 and CDR2: SGHNT and YYREEE (reference sequence). V was pared by 3 bases and J by 6 bases, with 19 bases between.

J is TRBJ1-2 and V is TRBV29-1; no clear D gene. The CDR3 is made up of 11 amino acids. The germline V gene has CDR1 SQVTM and CDR2 ANQGSEA. V lost 2 bases to trimming and J lost 5 bases, with 6 bases between them. For the CDR3, the DNA is TGCAGCGTTGAACGAGGGTATGGCTACACCTTC. Its translation is CSVERGYGYTF.

The gene calls are TRBV29-1 and TRBJ2-5, with D possibly called TRBD1 or TRBD2 (5 bases each). This CDR3 spans 11 amino acids. Trimming left V 5 bases short and J 2 bases short, with 6 bases between. Germline CDR1 is SQVTM and CDR2 is ANQGSEA. CDR3 bases: TGCAGCGTTTGGGGGCAAGAGACCCAGTACTTC. The encoded protein is CSVWGQETQYF. The complete variable domain, with remaining parts taken from reference TRBV29-1 and TRBJ2-5, reads SAVISQKPSRDICQRGTSLTIQCQVDSQVTMMFWYRQQPGQSLTLIATANQGSEATYESGFVIDKFPISRPNLTFSTLTVSNMSPEDSSIYLCSVWGQETQYFGPGTRLLVL.

The V and J genes are TRBV4-1 and TRBJ2-7; 11 positions agree with TRBD2. The CDR3 runs 21 residues. V dropped 4 bases and J dropped 0; count of bases not matched to a gene: 20. From germline, CDR1 is MGHRA and CDR2 YSYEKL. The CDR3 region has the DNA TGCGCCAGCAGCCGAATACACGTAGGGACTAGCGGAACGTTGAGCTCCTACGAGCAGTACTTC. Encoded protein: CASSRIHVGTSGTLSSYEQYF.

This rearrangement joins TRBV10-1 to TRBJ1-5; D is undetermined. This CDR3 contains 13 residues. Germline CDR1 and CDR2: WNHNN and SYGVQD (reference sequence). The V end lost 2 bases, the J end lost 5 bases, and 7 bases lay between the germline ends. The CDR3 protein is CASSETPHQPQHF. CDR3 nucleotide sequence: TGCGCCAGCAGTGAGACACCCCATCAGCCCCAGCATTTT.

The rearrangement joins TRBV5-5 to TRBJ2-1; no clear D gene. The CDR3 runs to 12 residues. Trimming stripped 2 bases from V and 8 bases from J, with 8 bases between. Germline V lookup: CDR1 SGHKS, CDR2 YYEKEE (reference sequence). The CDR3 nucleotides read TGTGCCAGCAGCTTCGGAGACCATGAGCAGTTCTTC. It specifies CASSFGDHEQFF.